The 3 T cell receptor beta chains reported below all come from one sample, sequenced in a study of identical twins. TCRdb reprocessed the 5' RACE reads via MiXCR and lists one record per CDR3 protein. This sample has approximately 1.8 million distinct CDR3 sequences, with more than 30% found just once. Sequencing was carried out using cord blood. The receptors shown here come from a newborn girl in good health.

This clonotype has ten or more counts. This chain joins TRBV20-1 and TRBJ2-1; unclear D gene. The CDR3 extends over 14 amino acids. Looked up from germline, CDR1 is DFQATT and CDR2 is SNEGSKA (reference sequence). The germline V and J ends were trimmed by 2 bases and 0 bases, with 8 bases remaining between them. The CDR3 loop is CSARYQFSYNEQFF. The CDR3 coding sequence is TGCAGTGCTAGATACCAGTTCTCCTACAATGAGCAGTTCTTC.

The table lists this clonotype with a few counts. The chain is built from TRBV10-3 and TRBJ2-1; 13 bases are a match to TRBD2. V lost 4 bases and J lost 2; bases outside the gene matches: 2. The CDR3 loop spans 16 amino acids. Germline V CDR1 and CDR2: ENHRY, SYGVKD. CDR3 sequence: CAISGGTSGAYNEQFF. The CDR3 coding sequence is TGTGCCATCAGTGGGGGGACTAGCGGGGCCTACAATGAGCAGTTCTTC.

This clonotype came up a few times. This chain connects TRBV28 to TRBJ2-4, with D possibly TRBD2 on 5 matching bases. This CDR3 contains 14 residues. The V gene's germline CDR1 is MDHEN and CDR2 SYDVKM. The V end was cut by 5 bases, the J end by 8 bases, with 16 bases between. CDR3 nucleotides: TGTGCCAGCAGTCTTTCAAGGACTGGGGACATTCAGTACTTC. It specifies CASSLSRTGDIQYF.